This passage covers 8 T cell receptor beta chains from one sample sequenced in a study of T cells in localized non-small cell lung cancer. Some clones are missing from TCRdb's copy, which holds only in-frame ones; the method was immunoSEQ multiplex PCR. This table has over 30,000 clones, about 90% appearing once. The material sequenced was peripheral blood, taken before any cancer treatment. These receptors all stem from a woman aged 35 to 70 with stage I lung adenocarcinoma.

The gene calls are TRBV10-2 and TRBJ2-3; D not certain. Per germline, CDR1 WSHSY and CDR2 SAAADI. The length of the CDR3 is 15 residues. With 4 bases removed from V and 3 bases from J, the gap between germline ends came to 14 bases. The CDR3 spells CASSGTSPFTDTQYF. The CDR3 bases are TGCGCCAGCAGTGGTACCTCCCCTTTTACAGATACGCAGTATTTT.

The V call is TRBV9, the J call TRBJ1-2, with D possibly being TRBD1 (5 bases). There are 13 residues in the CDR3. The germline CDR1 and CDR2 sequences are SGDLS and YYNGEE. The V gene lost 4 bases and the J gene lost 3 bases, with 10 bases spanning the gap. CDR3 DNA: TGTGCCAGCAGCCCCAGGGATGACTATGGCTACACCTTC. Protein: CASSPRDDYGYTF.

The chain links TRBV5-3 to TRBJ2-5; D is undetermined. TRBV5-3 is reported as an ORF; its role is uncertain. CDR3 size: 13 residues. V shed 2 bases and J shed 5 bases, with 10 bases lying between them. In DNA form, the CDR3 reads TGTGCCAGAAGCTTTGGTAGGAAGGAGACCCAGTACTTC. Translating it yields CARSFGRKETQYF.

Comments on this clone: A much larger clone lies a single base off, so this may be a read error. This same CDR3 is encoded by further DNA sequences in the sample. CDR3 in amino acids: CASSLEGNTEAFF. CDR3 DNA: TGTGCCAGCAGCTTAGAAGGGAACACTGAAGCTTTCTTT. This chain links TRBV7-8 with TRBJ1-1; D ambiguous. V was shortened by 1 base and J by 1 base, with 4 bases between the two germline ends. Germline values: CDR1 SGHVS, CDR2 FQNEAQ. The CDR3 length is 13 residues.

The CDR3 DNA follows: TGTGCCAGCAGCGTAGAAGGACTAGCGGGAGCCAATGAGCAGTTCTTC. Translated, it gives CASSVEGLAGANEQFF. The J gene is TRBJ2-1, the V gene TRBV9; 13 positions agree with TRBD2. V shed 0 bases and J 6 bases; nucleotides not matched to a gene: 3. The germline V gene encodes CDR1 SGDLS and CDR2 YYNGEE. CDR3 length: 16 residues.

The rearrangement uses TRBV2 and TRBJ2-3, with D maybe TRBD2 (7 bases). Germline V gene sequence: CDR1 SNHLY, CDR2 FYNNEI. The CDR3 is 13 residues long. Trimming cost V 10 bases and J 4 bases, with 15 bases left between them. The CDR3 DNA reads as TGTGCCACAAGGGGGGGACGGGCAGATACGCAGTATTTT. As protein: CATRGGRADTQYF.

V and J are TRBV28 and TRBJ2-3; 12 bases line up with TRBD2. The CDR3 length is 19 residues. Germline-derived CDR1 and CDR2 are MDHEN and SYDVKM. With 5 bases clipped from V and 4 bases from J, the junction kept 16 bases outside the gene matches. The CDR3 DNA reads TGTGCCAGCAGTCAGACTAGCGGGAGACGTGGTTGGGGGGCAGATACGCAGTATTTT. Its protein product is CASSQTSGRRGWGADTQYF.

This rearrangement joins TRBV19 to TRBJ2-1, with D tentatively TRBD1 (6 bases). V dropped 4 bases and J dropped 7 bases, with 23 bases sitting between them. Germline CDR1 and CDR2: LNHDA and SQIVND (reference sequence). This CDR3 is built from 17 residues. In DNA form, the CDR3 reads TGTGCCAGTAGTACGTTGCCAGGGGCCGCCTATTTGAATGAGCAGTTCTTC. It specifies CASSTLPGAAYLNEQFF.